This entry is about one T cell receptor (beta chain). Its target is unknown. These data are taken from a study of cytomegalovirus exposure and HLA in healthy donors. Findings and limits, study-wide: As immune exposure information, only CMV serostatus was available. Exclusion as indistinguishable affected some V segments, including TRBV6-2 and TRBV6-3. Cytomegalovirus status was reportedly diagnosed by the classifier with high specificity and sensitivity.

The V end was cut by 3 bases, the J end by 1 base, with 7 bases between. CDR1 is WNHNN, CDR2 SYGVQD, per germline (reference sequence). The length of the CDR3 is 14 residues. Researchers ran the PCR with 60 Vbeta and 13 Jbeta primers. Generated by immunoSEQ multiplex PCR, the TCRdb table keeps only in-frame clones and is missing some. The table has roughly 120,000 clones, about 80% seen once. This TCR was sampled from a man aged 30 to 39 in good health and CMV-seronegative. Sequencing input: PBMCs. The V call is TRBV10-1, the J call TRBJ2-4, with D possibly matching TRBD2 (6 bases). The CDR3, as DNA: TGCGCCAGCAGTGAAGCGGGTGCCAAAAACATTCAGTACTTC. Amino acids: CASSEAGAKNIQYF.